These T cell receptor beta chains were read from a single sample in a study of shared clonotypes between healthy human individuals. Assay: immunoSEQ multiplex PCR; the TCRdb copy retains only in-frame clones and omits some. The sample records about 2.3 million clones, 80% to 95% being singletons. What was sequenced was naive CD4+ T cells from PBMCs. The source is a man younger than 30 in good health. Some clones in this sample may be carry-over from other donors' samples. The CDR3 runs from the conserved cysteine through the conserved F or W. D genes are given only for firm matches. Expanded clones get a size class; other rows say once, few or many, or leave the size out.

clone_size d_call j_call v_call cdr3_aa cdr3_nt
- TRBD1 TRBJ1-5 TRBV28 CASGPGQPVAQHF TGTGCCAGCGGCCCGGGACAGCCGGTGGCCCAGCATTTT
once TRBD1 TRBJ1-2 TRBV19 CASSMGTGALNPYGYTF TGTGCCAGTAGTATGGGGACAGGGGCCTTAAACCCCTATGGCTACACCTTC
once - TRBJ2-7 TRBV19 CASSIRGAEEQYF TGTGCCAGTAGTATCCGAGGGGCAGAGGAGCAGTACTTC
- TRBD2 TRBJ2-1 TRBV19 CASSITRREAGVYNEQFF TGTGCCAGTAGTATAACTAGACGGGAGGCGGGGGTCTACAATGAGCAGTTCTTC
- - TRBJ2-4 TRBV4-1 CASSQDVGRAKNIQYF TGCGCCAGCAGCCAAGATGTGGGAAGGGCCAAAAACATTCAGTACTTC
- TRBD1 TRBJ1-2 TRBV2 CASSGTGGGYGYTF TGTGCCAGCAGTGGGACAGGGGGCGGCTATGGCTACACCTTC
once - TRBJ2-7 TRBV7-8 CASSHLTAYEQYF TGTGCCAGCAGCCACTTGACAGCCTACGAGCAGTACTTC
- TRBD1 TRBJ2-2 TRBV28 CASSYPPGTANTGELFF TGTGCCAGCAGTTACCCCCCCGGGACAGCGAACACCGGGGAGCTGTTTTTT
- - TRBJ2-2 TRBV5-8 CASTPRAGVRIGELFF TGTGCCAGCACACCCCGTGCCGGGGTTCGGATCGGGGAGCTGTTTTTT
- - TRBJ2-2 TRBV5-1 CASSISGELFF TGCGCCAGCTCGATAAGCGGGGAGCTGTTTTTT
- - TRBJ1-6 TRBV7-9 CASSLGGTGRSPLHF TGTGCCAGCAGCTTAGGAGGGACCGGGAGGTCACCCCTCCACTTT
few - TRBJ2-2 TRBV2 CASSEIAPGELFF TGTGCCAGCAGTGAAATAGCTCCCGGGGAGCTGTTTTTT
- - TRBJ1-2 TRBV28 CASNGGFVGTF TGTGCCAGCAACGGGGGGTTTGTTGGCACCTTC
- - TRBJ2-5 TRBV29-1 CSVGQKETQYF TGCAGCGTAGGACAGAAAGAGACCCAGTACTTC
once TRBD2 TRBJ2-7 TRBV7-2 CASSSGTSGKYEQYF TGTGCCAGCAGCTCAGGGACTAGCGGGAAGTACGAGCAGTACTTC
- - TRBJ1-4 TRBV2 CASSRRVDEKLFF TGTGCCAGCTCTCGTAGGGTCGATGAAAAACTGTTTTTT
once - TRBJ2-7 TRBV9 CASSVGRDPYEQYF TGTGCCAGCAGCGTAGGTCGGGACCCCTACGAGCAGTACTTC
- - TRBJ2-3 TRBV27 CASSLRGVGDTQYF TGTGCCAGCAGTTTAAGGGGGGTGGGAGATACGCAGTATTTT
- - TRBJ1-1 TRBV5-1 CASSLQGYGEAFF TGCGCCAGCAGCTTACAGGGATATGGTGAAGCTTTCTTT
- TRBD1 TRBJ2-7 TRBV18 CASSPWTGGSSPEQYF TGTGCCAGCTCACCTTGGACAGGGGGCTCTTCACCCGAGCAGTACTTC
few - TRBJ1-3 TRBV2 CASTPREAYSGNTIYF TGTGCCAGCACCCCTAGGGAGGCGTACTCTGGAAACACCATATATTTT
- TRBD1 TRBJ2-5 TRBV9 CASSDGQGPQETQYF TGTGCCAGCAGCGACGGACAGGGCCCTCAAGAGACCCAGTACTTC
- TRBD2 TRBJ2-7 TRBV11-2 CASSWARASGFYEQYF TGTGCCAGCAGCTGGGCCCGCGCTAGCGGGTTCTACGAGCAGTACTTC
- TRBD2 TRBJ2-7 TRBV9 CASSDLAGVGEQYF TGTGCCAGCAGCGATCTAGCGGGAGTGGGCGAGCAGTACTTC
- - TRBJ2-2 TRBV28 CASSLAGNTGELFF TGTGCCAGCAGTTTAGCGGGGAACACCGGGGAGCTGTTTTTT
- - TRBJ1-2 TRBV5-4 CASSLRPTPLSYGYTF TGTGCCAGCAGCTTGCGGCCAACTCCCTTGTCCTATGGCTACACCTTC
few - TRBJ1-1 TRBV28 CASSTGSISAFF TGTGCCAGCAGCACAGGGTCTATTTCGGCTTTCTTT
- - TRBJ2-1 TRBV6-5 CASFPTGPYNEQFF TGTGCCAGCTTTCCCACGGGCCCCTACAATGAGCAGTTCTTC
- - TRBJ1-1 TRBV10-1 CASSPHGGAGTEAFF TGCGCCAGCAGCCCACACGGAGGAGCGGGCACTGAAGCTTTCTTT
- TRBD1 TRBJ1-3 TRBV6-1 CATQNRGTSGNTIYF TGTGCCACGCAGAACAGGGGGACTTCTGGAAACACCATATATTTT
- TRBD1 TRBJ2-5 TRBV15 CATSRDPLVQGQETQYF TGTGCCACCAGCAGAGATCCCTTGGTACAGGGGCAAGAGACCCAGTACTTC
- TRBD1 TRBJ1-3 TRBV18 CASSPLRTGSGNTIYF TGTGCCAGCTCACCACTTAGGACAGGGTCTGGAAACACCATATATTTT
- TRBD2 TRBJ2-5 TRBV5-1 CASSSPRALAGEETQYF TGCGCCAGCAGCTCCCCCCGTGCACTAGCGGGAGAGGAGACCCAGTACTTC
- - TRBJ2-1 TRBV28 CASSFSYDEQFF TGTGCCAGCAGTTTTTCGTACGATGAGCAGTTCTTC
once - TRBJ1-4 TRBV5-1 CASSLGPDEKLFF TGCGCCAGCAGCTTGGGACCCGACGAAAAACTGTTTTTT
- TRBD1 TRBJ1-4 TRBV10-3 CAISAQGANEKLFF TGTGCCATCAGTGCACAGGGGGCGAATGAAAAACTGTTTTTT
- - TRBJ1-2 TRBV5-1 CASSLVSGLDYGYTF TGCGCCAGCAGCTTGGTATCAGGGTTGGACTATGGCTACACCTTC
- TRBD2 TRBJ2-2 TRBV7-3 CASSLGRTSGRDRTGELFF TGTGCCAGCAGCTTAGGTCGGACTAGCGGGAGGGATCGCACCGGGGAGCTGTTTTTT
- - TRBJ1-1 TRBV5-3 CARSFRQGLNTEAFF TGTGCCAGAAGCTTCCGCCAGGGCTTGAACACTGAAGCTTTCTTT
- - TRBJ1-2 TRBV2 CASKQVVYGYTF TGTGCCAGCAAACAGGTCGTCTATGGCTACACCTTC
- TRBD1 TRBJ1-1 TRBV5-1 CASSLVQGARDTEAFF TGCGCCAGCAGCTTGGTCCAGGGGGCTCGGGACACTGAAGCTTTCTTT
- - TRBJ2-7 TRBV11-2 CASSLDLLLRDNSYEQYF TGTGCCAGCAGCTTAGATCTATTATTGAGGGACAACTCCTACGAGCAGTACTTC
- TRBD1 TRBJ1-1 TRBV5-6 CASSLVTGRGNTEAFF TGTGCCAGCAGCTTGGTGACAGGGCGGGGGAACACTGAAGCTTTCTTT
- TRBD2 TRBJ2-3 TRBV19 CASSSTSGSTDTQYF TGTGCCAGTAGTAGTACTAGCGGGAGCACAGATACGCAGTATTTT
- - TRBJ1-2 TRBV28 CASTPPGTTNYGYTF TGTGCCAGCACCCCTCCAGGGACCACTAACTATGGCTACACCTTC
- - TRBJ2-3 TRBV6-1 CASSPTGDTQYF TGTGCCAGCAGTCCTACAGGGGATACGCAGTATTTT
- - TRBJ1-1 TRBV5-5 CASSLAQMNTEAFF TGTGCCAGCAGCTTGGCCCAAATGAACACTGAAGCTTTCTTT
- - TRBJ1-2 TRBV6-5 CASSYRDTNYGYTF TGTGCCAGCAGTTACAGAGATACCAACTATGGCTACACCTTC
- - TRBJ2-7 TRBV7-9 CASSLGWGSYEQYF TGTGCCAGCAGCTTAGGTTGGGGCTCCTACGAGCAGTACTTC
few - TRBJ1-1 TRBV20-1 CSGTRDTEAFF TGCAGTGGAACTCGGGACACTGAAGCTTTCTTT
- - TRBJ2-7 TRBV6-5 CASSRTAITYEQYF TGTGCCAGCAGTCGGACAGCTATAACCTACGAGCAGTACTTC
- TRBD2 TRBJ2-5 TRBV7-7 CASSPRLAGGEETQYF TGTGCCAGCAGCCCGCGACTAGCGGGAGGGGAAGAGACCCAGTACTTC
- TRBD2 TRBJ2-7 TRBV18 CASSPTSGSYEQYF TGTGCCAGCTCACCCACTAGCGGGAGTTACGAGCAGTACTTC
- TRBD2 TRBJ2-1 TRBV19 CASSPSGRAGGNEQFF TGTGCCAGTAGCCCTAGCGGGAGGGCCGGCGGGAATGAGCAGTTCTTC
once - TRBJ2-7 TRBV5-4 CASSGTSRSYEQYF TGTGCCAGCAGCGGAACAAGTCGCTCCTACGAGCAGTACTTC
- - TRBJ2-5 TRBV5-1 CASSRRAEETQYF TGCGCCAGCAGCCGGAGGGCTGAAGAGACCCAGTACTTC
- - TRBJ2-7 TRBV7-9 CASSLVGIRVGEQYF TGTGCCAGCAGCTTAGTCGGTATACGTGTGGGCGAGCAGTACTTC
- - TRBJ2-5 TRBV5-1 CASRLPLGPQETQYF TGCGCCAGCAGGCTTCCCCTAGGGCCCCAAGAGACCCAGTACTTC
- - TRBJ1-2 TRBV30 CAWGMVNYGYTF TGTGCCTGGGGGATGGTTAACTATGGCTACACCTTC